A single sample gave rise to the 10 T cell receptor beta chains below, sequenced in a study of cytomegalovirus exposure and HLA in healthy donors. The primer mix had 60 Vbeta and 13 Jbeta primers. Profiling relied on immunoSEQ multiplex PCR, and the TCRdb table lists in-frame clones only, not all of them. The sample contains over 150,000 clones, approximately 67% of which appear only once. Specimen: PBMCs. The source is a woman in her late teens or twenties in good health and CMV-seropositive.

For this clone: This sample also contains other DNA sequences that code for the same CDR3. This rearrangement joins TRBV27 to TRBJ2-2, with D perhaps TRBD2 (5 bases). This CDR3 contains 16 residues. Deletions cut 6 bases from V and 0 bases from J, with 14 bases between. Per germline, CDR1 MNHEY and CDR2 SMNVEV (reference sequence). DNA for the CDR3: TGTGCCAGCAGGGTTTTCGGGAACTCGAACACCGGGGAGCTGTTTTTT. Translation: CASRVFGNSNTGELFF.

The V gene is TRBV6-4, the J gene TRBJ2-3; 7 nucleotides align to TRBD1. The CDR3 loop spans 14 amino acids. Looked up from germline, CDR1 is MRHNA and CDR2 is SNTAGT. V lost 2 bases, J lost 4 bases, and 3 bases stayed unmatched. Written as DNA, the CDR3 is TGTGCCAGCAGTGACCACAGGGGATCAGATACGCAGTATTTT. It translates to CASSDHRGSDTQYF.

The rearrangement uses TRBV2 and TRBJ1-6, with 10 bases that match TRBD1. CDR1 and CDR2 (germline): SNHLY, FYNNEI. V was pared by 6 bases and J by 11 bases, with 10 bases of the junction left unmatched. CDR3 length: 15 residues. DNA of the CDR3: TGTGCCAGCAGGCGCGGGACAGGGGATTTGCCACCCCTCCACTTT. Its translation: CASRRGTGDLPPLHF.

The DNA of the CDR3 is TGTGCCAGCAGTCTTGACCCCCTACGAGGGTACTTC. Translating gives CASSLDPLRGYF. The V gene is TRBV6-5, the J gene TRBJ2-7; D gene ambiguous. The germline V gene encodes CDR1 MNHEY and CDR2 SVGAGI. V was cut by 5 bases and J by 12 bases, with 17 bases left in between. This CDR3 comprises 12 residues.

This rearrangement joins TRBV27 to TRBJ2-1; a possible D gene is TRBD2 (7 bases). CDR1 and CDR2 from the germline V gene are MNHEY and SMNVEV (reference sequence). With 6 bases removed from V and 8 bases from J, the gap between germline ends came to 29 bases. The CDR3 sequence is 18 residues long. The CDR3 region is CASSLYSGGVLLSDEQFF. The DNA of the CDR3 is TGTGCCAGCAGCCTCTACTCGGGGGGCGTTTTACTGAGCGATGAGCAGTTCTTC.

V is TRBV10-3 and J is TRBJ2-7; 8 bases map to TRBD1. CDR3 length: 14 residues. V lost 6 bases to trimming and J lost 5 bases; unmatched junction nucleotides: 9. Germline CDR1 ENHRY, CDR2 SYGVKD. The CDR3 sequence is CAIRARDRLDEQYF. CDR3 nucleotide sequence: TGTGCCATCAGGGCCCGGGACAGGCTCGACGAGCAGTACTTC.

The gene calls are TRBV11-2 and TRBJ2-5; D is perhaps TRBD2 (7 bases). V was pared by 4 bases and J by 11 bases, with 20 bases between. The CDR3 runs 14 residues. The germline CDR1 and CDR2 sequences are SGHAT and FQNNGV. The CDR3 nucleotides read TGTGCCAGCAGCTCCACGGGGGCTAGCGGTGAGCAGTACTTC. The encoded protein is CASSSTGASGEQYF.

DNA of the CDR3: TGTGCCAACGGACAGGGCAACTATGGCTACACCTTC. Protein: CANGQGNYGYTF. V gene TRBV2 combines with J gene TRBJ1-2, with TRBD1 identical over 8 bases. CDR3 length equals 12 residues. CDR1 is SNHLY, CDR2 FYNNEI, per germline. V lost 10 bases and J lost 2; bases outside the gene matches: 3. Variable domain in full (rest from reference TRBV2 and TRBJ1-2): EPEVTQTPSHQVTQMGQEVILRCVPISNHLYFYWYRQILGQKVEFLVSFYNNEISEKSEIFDDQFSVERPDGSNFTLKIRSTKLEDSAMYFCANGQGNYGYTFGSGTRLTVV.

The V and J genes are TRBV10-3 and TRBJ2-3, with 11 positions matching TRBD2. Per germline, CDR1 ENHRY and CDR2 SYGVKD. J gave up 6 bases and V 8 bases, and 7 bases lay outside the gene matches. CDR3 length: 14 residues. As DNA, the CDR3 is TGTGCCATCGGGACTAGCGGTGGTAGGGATACGCAGTATTTT. This gives the protein CAIGTSGGRDTQYF.

There are a few counts of this clone. The V and J genes are TRBV30 and TRBJ2-2; a weak D match, TRBD2 (6 bases). The ends were cut back, 2 bases at V and 7 bases at J, with 20 bases in the middle. This CDR3 contains 16 residues. Germline V gives CDR1 GTSNPN, CDR2 SVGIG (reference sequence). The CDR3 DNA is TGTGCCTGGAGTAGGGACTCTTTTGTCCCGTTCGGGGAGCTGTTTTTT. It specifies CAWSRDSFVPFGELFF.